The 11 T cell receptor beta chains given below trace back to one sample, sequenced in a study of regulatory T cells in long-lasting Graves disease. Building the TCR beta libraries relied on iRepertoire HTBI primers, and CDR3 regions underwent Arm-PCR. TCRdb fed the multiplex PCR reads into MiXCR, producing one record per CDR3 protein. The sample has over 350,000 distinct CDR3 sequences, less than 15% seen once; the top ten hold roughly 18%. The time point denotes: newly diagnosed GD, antithyroid drugs for less than 3 months. RNA isolated from PBMCs was used to make the TCR library. The same specimen was also included in a second study, on T cells in Graves' hyperthyroidism and ophthalmopathy.

Sequencing was performed on peripheral blood mononuclear cells (PBMCs), taken at new diagnosis, from a patient treated with antithyroid drugs. The receptors shown here come from a woman in her fifties or sixties with Graves disease.

The chain is built from TRBV12-3 or TRBV12-4 and TRBJ2-4; 10 nucleotides line up with TRBD2. This CDR3 is 15 amino acids long. J gave up 1 base and V 6 bases, and 3 bases lay outside the gene matches. Here the CDR3 reads CASRPGLAAKNIQYF. For the CDR3, the DNA is TGTGCCAGCAGACCGGGACTAGCGGCCAAAAACATTCAGTACTTC.

This clonotype was counted many times. CDR3 sequence: CAWSGSSHEQFF. CDR3 DNA: TGTGCCTGGAGTGGAAGCTCCCATGAGCAGTTCTTC. The chain carries TRBV30 and TRBJ2-1; D is ambiguous. V lost 1 base, J lost 8 bases, and 9 bases lay in between. The V gene's germline CDR1 is GTSNPN and CDR2 SVGIG (reference sequence). This CDR3 contains 12 residues.

This chain links TRBV3-1 with TRBJ2-5, with TRBD2 matching over 10 bases. The CDR3 is 16 residues long. From germline, CDR1 is LGHDT and CDR2 YNNKEL (reference sequence). V lost 3 bases, J lost 5 bases, and 9 bases stayed unmatched. The CDR3 DNA reads as TGTGCCAGCAGCCAGGGGGAGCGGGAGGGCCGGGAGACCCAGTACTTC. Protein: CASSQGEREGRETQYF.

The V and J genes are TRBV4-1 and TRBJ1-1, with D possibly matching TRBD1 (6 bases). CDR3 length: 18 amino acids. CDR1 MGHRA and CDR2 YSYEKL come from the germline V gene. Trimming stripped 4 bases from V and 3 bases from J, with 24 bases between. The CDR3 sequence: CASSPNGQGKGRDTEAFF. The CDR3 nucleotides read TGCGCCAGCAGCCCGAATGGTCAGGGGAAAGGGAGAGACACTGAAGCTTTCTTT.

This clonotype was seen at least ten times. The J gene is TRBJ2-7, the V gene TRBV11-2, with 7 nucleotides matching TRBD1. J was trimmed by 3 bases and V by 4 bases; bases with no gene match: 3. Germline assignment: CDR1 SGHAT and CDR2 FQNNGV. The CDR3 has 13 amino acids. CDR3 coding DNA: TGTGCCAGCAGCTCGGGACAGTTCTACGAGCAGTACTTC. This gives the protein CASSSGQFYEQYF. Supplemented by reference TRBV11-2 and TRBJ2-7, the full variable domain reads EAGVAQSPRYKIIEKRQSVAFWCNPISGHATLYWYQQILGQGPKLLIQFQNNGVVDDSQLPKDRFSAERLKGVDSTLKIQPAKLEDSAVYLCASSSGQFYEQYFGPGTRLTVT.

This sequence joins TRBV27 and TRBJ2-5; 8 bases align to TRBD2. CDR1 and CDR2 from the germline V gene are MNHEY and SMNVEV (reference sequence). The CDR3 covers 15 residues. The V gene end was trimmed by 4 bases and the J gene end by 4 bases; junction bases not matched to a gene: 8. The CDR3 is CASSSISGLVETQYF. DNA for the CDR3: TGTGCCAGCAGTTCTATCTCGGGACTAGTAGAGACCCAGTACTTC.

As DNA, the CDR3 is TGTGCCAGCAGCGTTGGACTAGGCACAGATACGCAGTATTTT. It specifies CASSVGLGTDTQYF. The chain links TRBV13 to TRBJ2-3; TRBD2 matches 7 bases. The V gene end was trimmed by 5 bases and the J gene end by 1 base; junction bases not matched to a gene: 3. The CDR3 totals 14 residues. Germline assignment: CDR1 PRHDT and CDR2 FYEKMQ (reference sequence).

This clonotype was recorded at least ten times. The chain links TRBV13 to TRBJ2-5, with 11 nucleotides matching TRBD1. The CDR3 covers 15 residues. CDR1 is PRHDT, CDR2 FYEKMQ, per germline (reference sequence). Losses at the gene ends were 5 bases for V and 5 bases for J; bases not matched to a gene: 7. CDR3 sequence: CASSVRTGGRETQYF. As DNA, the CDR3 is TGTGCCAGCAGCGTTAGGACAGGGGGCCGGGAGACCCAGTACTTC.

This clonotype has ten or more counts. V gene TRBV18 combines with J gene TRBJ2-2, with 9 bases aligning to TRBD1. Germline V CDR1 and CDR2: KGHSH, LQKENI. Trimming removed 3 bases from V and 2 bases from J; junction bases left unmatched: 4. This CDR3 is built from 16 residues. The CDR3, as DNA: TGTGCCAGCTCACCGACGGGACAGGGAAACACCGGGGAGCTGTTTTTT. Translated, it gives CASSPTGQGNTGELFF.

This clonotype was seen many times. The genes are TRBV7-6 and TRBJ2-1, with D unresolved. Germline CDR1 is SGHVS and CDR2 is FNYEAQ. V shed 1 base and J shed 4 bases, with 17 bases lying between them. The CDR3 is 17 residues long. The CDR3 DNA reads as TGTGCCAGCAGCTTAGAGTTAGCTCCGAACGGTTACAATGAGCAGTTCTTC. It translates to CASSLELAPNGYNEQFF.

The chain joins TRBV3-1 to TRBJ2-7; 9 bases are shared with TRBD1. V shed 3 bases and J 2 bases; nucleotides not matched to a gene: 8. Germline loops: CDR1 LGHDT, CDR2 YNNKEL (reference sequence). The length of the CDR3 is 16 residues. CDR3 residues: CASSHSSGTGTYEQYF. CDR3 DNA: TGTGCCAGCAGCCACTCCTCCGGGACAGGGACCTACGAGCAGTACTTC.